This TCR beta chain was captured by sequencing in a study of sequential checkpoint blockade in melanoma (dated by TCRdb to about 2019). Broadly, across the study: Patients were assigned by 1:1 randomization to either first-line nivolumab followed by ipilimumab (arm A) or ipilimumab followed by nivolumab (arm B). TCRbeta immunosequencing was performed on DNA from 75 to 95 pretreatment melanoma tumor samples. Roughly 80% of the matched pre- and post-treatment tumor biopsy pairs came from the same lesion. For about 22 patients, matched tumor biopsies were obtained before treatment and at week 13, following single-agent nivolumab (arm A) or ipilimumab (arm B). Maintenance nivolumab came after both trial sequences. Study-wide findings and limitations: Tumor T-cell fraction and clonality correlated with PD-L1 staining and CD8+ T-cell counts but not with mutational load. In the nivolumab-first arm (arm A), an association was found between pretreatment tumor TIL clonality and response (P = .04). The model for predicting response that combines TCR metrics with mutation burden needs to be validated in larger, independent patient cohorts. Patients with increases in tumor T-cell fraction and clonality by week 13 were approximately 30 times more likely to achieve clinical benefit. Within-arm analyses of tumor T-cell fraction were constrained by small sample sizes and reduced statistical power.

V ends up 6 bases short and J 0 bases short, with an unmatched junction base count of 4. The germline V gene encodes CDR1 SGDLS and CDR2 YYNGEE. Inclusive of the bounding cysteine and phenylalanine, the CDR3 is 14 residues long. Just CDR3 DNA is preserved here, 42 bases in frame from base 1. The immunoSEQ Assay was used to immunosequence TCRbeta CDR3 regions from genomic DNA. Before high-throughput sequencing, the genomic DNA was amplified using bias-controlled multiplex PCR. For the original study's pipeline: To quantify the absolute abundance of each unique TCRbeta CDR3 region, the sequences were collapsed and filtered. Clonality, defined as 1 minus Pielou's evenness, was calculated using productive rearrangements only. Tumor T-cell fraction was computed by normalizing TCRbeta template counts to usable DNA, estimated from several housekeeping genes. A previously published method was used to identify clones with significantly greater frequencies in on-treatment samples than in baseline samples. In TCRdb, the immuneACCESS table is reduced to in-frame sequences with V and J assigned. These tables do not hold every clone; where another copy was compared, an unresolved V gene accounts for under half, and the others remain unexplained. Clone size and V and J calls were adopted from that table, with D and trimming inferred from the DNA. The sample table records about 4,900 clones; approximately 30% of these occur just once. The leading ten clones occupy about an eighth of the sample.

About this clone: It has no known antigen specificity. There are no base qualities to consult, and no much larger clone falls within one base.

The sample's treatment or condition label, decoded: randomized to nivolumab then ipilimumab (arm A) or the reverse (arm B). None of the trial patients had been given prior DNA-damaging chemotherapy. Samples were obtained from patients with melanoma enrolled in CheckMate 064, a randomized, open-label phase II trial of sequential checkpoint blockade. Tumor TCR sequencing used genomic DNA from formalin-fixed paraffin-embedded (FFPE) tissue samples. The clonotype was recovered from a human donor with melanoma. The chain was built from TRBV9 and TRBJ2-3; 7 nucleotides in the junction match TRBD2. Here the sequenced sample was tumor tissue (inferred from file names), taken from a patient given nivolumab and ipilimumab in sequence. The DNA sequence follows: TGTGCCAGCAAGGCACTAGCGAGCACAGATACGCAGTATTTT. Its protein reads: CASKALASTDTQYF.